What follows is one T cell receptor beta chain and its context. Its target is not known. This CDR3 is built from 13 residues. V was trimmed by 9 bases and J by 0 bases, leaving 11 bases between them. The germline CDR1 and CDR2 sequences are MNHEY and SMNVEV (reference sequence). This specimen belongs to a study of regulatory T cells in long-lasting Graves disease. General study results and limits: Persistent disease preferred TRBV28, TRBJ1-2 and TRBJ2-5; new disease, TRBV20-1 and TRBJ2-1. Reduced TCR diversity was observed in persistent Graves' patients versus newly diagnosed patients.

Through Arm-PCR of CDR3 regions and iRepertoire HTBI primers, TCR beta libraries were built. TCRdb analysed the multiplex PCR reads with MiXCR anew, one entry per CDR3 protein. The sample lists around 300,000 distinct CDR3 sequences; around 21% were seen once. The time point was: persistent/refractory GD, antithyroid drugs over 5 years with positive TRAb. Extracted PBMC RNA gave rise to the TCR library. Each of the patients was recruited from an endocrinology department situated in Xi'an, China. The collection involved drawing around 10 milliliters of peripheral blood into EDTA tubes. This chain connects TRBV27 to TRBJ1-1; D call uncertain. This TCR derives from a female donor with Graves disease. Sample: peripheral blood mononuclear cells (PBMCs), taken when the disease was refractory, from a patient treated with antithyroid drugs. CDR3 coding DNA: TGTGCCAGTTTCACGGCGGTGAACACTGAAGCTTTCTTT. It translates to CASFTAVNTEAFF.